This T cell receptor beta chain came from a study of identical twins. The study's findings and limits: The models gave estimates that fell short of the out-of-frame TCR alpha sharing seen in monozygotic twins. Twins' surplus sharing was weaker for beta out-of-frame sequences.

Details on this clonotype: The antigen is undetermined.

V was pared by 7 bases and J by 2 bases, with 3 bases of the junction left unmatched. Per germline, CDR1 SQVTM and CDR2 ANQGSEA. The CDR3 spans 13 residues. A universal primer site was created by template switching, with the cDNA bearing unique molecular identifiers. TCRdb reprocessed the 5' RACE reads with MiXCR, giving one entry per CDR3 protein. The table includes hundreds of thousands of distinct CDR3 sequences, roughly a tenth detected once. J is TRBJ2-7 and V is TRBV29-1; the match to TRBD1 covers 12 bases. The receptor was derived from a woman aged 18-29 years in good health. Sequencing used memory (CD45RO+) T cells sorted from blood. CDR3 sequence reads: CSAGTGGPYEQYF. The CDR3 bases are TGCAGCGCCGGGACAGGGGGCCCCTACGAGCAGTACTTC.